These 23 T cell receptor beta chains originate from one sample sequenced in a study of OX40 agonist ivuxolimab in advanced cancers. Only in-frame clones appear in the TCRdb table, and some are missing; sequencing was by immunoSEQ multiplex PCR. The sample lists 70,000 to 75,000 clones, 70% to 85% occurring once. The specimen was CD4+ or CD8+ T cells sorted from blood, collected in a trial of the OX40 agonist ivuxolimab. The receptor set was obtained from an adult with an advanced solid tumor such as melanoma, head and neck, liver or kidney cancer.

The V gene is TRBV7-2, the J gene TRBJ1-1; D unresolved. Germline V CDR1 and CDR2: SGHTA, FQGNSA. This CDR3 spans 13 amino acids. Deletions cut 5 bases from V and 3 bases from J, with 10 bases between. The DNA of the CDR3 is TGTGCCAGCAGCGTAAAATGGGACACTGAAGCTTTCTTT. The encoded protein is CASSVKWDTEAFF.

J is TRBJ2-5 and V is TRBV15; 7 bases are shared with TRBD1. The CDR3 consists of 14 residues. Germline CDR1 and CDR2: LNHNV and YYDKDF (reference sequence). The ends lost 5 bases at V and 1 base at J; junction bases unmatched: 4. The CDR3 DNA sequence: TGTGCCACCAGCTCACGACAGGGCCAAGAGACCCAGTACTTC. Encoded protein: CATSSRQGQETQYF.

The gene calls are TRBV4-3 and TRBJ1-1; the D gene is possibly TRBD1 (6 bases). The germline V gene has CDR1 LGHNA and CDR2 YSLEER. The CDR3 runs to 15 residues. Trimming cost V 0 bases and J 4 bases, with 12 bases left between them. The CDR3 reads CASSQEQGRGTEAFF. In nucleotides, the CDR3 is TGCGCCAGCAGCCAAGAACAGGGAAGGGGCACTGAAGCTTTCTTT.

The gene calls are TRBV18 and TRBJ1-2, with 7 bases lining up with TRBD1. V was clipped by 3 bases and J by 8 bases; unmatched bases: 15. The CDR3 is 16 residues long. Germline V gives CDR1 KGHSH, CDR2 LQKENI. CDR3 bases: TGTGCCAGCTCACCGCCCCAGGGGGGGGCAGCAAGGGGCTACACCTTC. The encoded protein is CASSPPQGGAARGYTF. Complete variable domain (other parts from reference TRBV18 and TRBJ1-2): NAGVMQNPRHLVRRRGQEARLRCSPMKGHSHVYWYRQLPEEGLKFMVYLQKENIIDESGMPKERFSAEFPKEGPSILRIQQVVRGDSAAYFCASSPPQGGAARGYTFGSGTRLTVV.

This chain uses TRBV19 with TRBJ2-7, with TRBD1 matching over 7 bases. V lost 5 bases to trimming and J lost 4 bases; unmatched junction nucleotides: 11. Germline V gene sequence: CDR1 LNHDA, CDR2 SQIVND (reference sequence). The CDR3 consists of 15 residues. CDR3 in amino acids: CASSSRRGNQYEQYF. Written as DNA, the CDR3 is TGTGCCAGTAGTTCCCGCAGGGGGAATCAGTACGAGCAGTACTTC.

The V gene is TRBV5-1, the J gene TRBJ2-2; TRBD2 is a possible D gene (6 bases). Trimming removed 0 bases at V and 5 bases at J, with 11 bases between. CDR3 length: 15 amino acids. Germline assignment: CDR1 SGHRS and CDR2 YFSETQ. In DNA form, the CDR3 reads TGCGCCAGCAGCTTGGCCGGGGGAAAAACCGGGGAGCTGTTTTTT. This encodes CASSLAGGKTGELFF. Full variable domain (remainder filled in from reference TRBV5-1 and TRBJ2-2): KAGVTQTPRYLIKTRGQQVTLSCSPISGHRSVSWYQQTPGQGLQFLFEYFSETQRNKGNFPGRFSGRQFSNSRSEMNVSTLELGDSALYLCASSLAGGKTGELFFGEGSRLTVL.

V and J are TRBV4-3 and TRBJ2-5, with 7 nucleotides matching TRBD2. CDR3 length: 14 residues. V shed 2 bases and J 5 bases; nucleotides not matched to a gene: 5. Germline CDR1 is LGHNA and CDR2 is YSLEER. DNA for the CDR3: TGCGCCAGCAGCCAATTTCTAGCGGTGGAGACCCAGTACTTC. Translation gives CASSQFLAVETQYF.

This clone was seen a handful of times. The chain couples TRBV4-3 to TRBJ2-3, with D tentatively TRBD1 (5 bases). In germline, CDR1 is LGHNA, CDR2 YSLEER. This CDR3 spans 15 amino acids. The V end was cut by 0 bases, the J end by 7 bases, with 14 bases between. CDR3 DNA sequence: TGCGCCAGCAGCCAAGAAGGTCAAGGGGAAAATACGCAGTATTTT. Its translation is CASSQEGQGENTQYF.

V and J are TRBV29-1 and TRBJ2-5; D is unresolved. Per the germline V gene, CDR1 is SQVTM and CDR2 is ANQGSEA. The CDR3 loop spans 13 amino acids. Trimming shortened V by 5 bases and J by 4 bases, and 14 bases separated the two germline ends. Here the CDR3 reads CSVPVQGGETQYF. The CDR3 region has the DNA TGCAGCGTTCCTGTTCAAGGCGGAGAGACCCAGTACTTC.

The chain has TRBV5-6 and TRBJ1-1, with 8 bases aligning to TRBD1. The CDR3 has 16 residues. Losses at the gene ends were 3 bases for V and 5 bases for J; bases not matched to a gene: 12. From germline, CDR1 is SGHDT and CDR2 YYEEEE. The CDR3 sequence is CASSSDRVSWRTEAFF. The CDR3 bases are TGTGCCAGCAGCTCGGACAGGGTCAGTTGGAGGACTGAAGCTTTCTTT. The whole variable domain, remainder taken from reference TRBV5-6 and TRBJ1-1, is DAGVTQSPTHLIKTRGQQVTLRCSPKSGHDTVSWYQQALGQGPQFIFQYYEEEERQRGNFPDRFSGHQFPNYSSELNVNALLLGDSALYLCASSSDRVSWRTEAFFGQGTRLTVV.

This clone appeared once. This chain uses TRBV15 with TRBJ2-3; D is unclear. V was cut by 1 base and J by 5 bases, with 13 bases left in between. The CDR3 totals 15 residues. Germline values: CDR1 LNHNV, CDR2 YYDKDF (reference sequence). The CDR3 sequence: CATSRAPGFGDTQYF. DNA of the CDR3: TGTGCCACCAGCAGAGCCCCCGGGTTCGGAGATACGCAGTATTTT.

The chain has TRBV19 and TRBJ1-2; no clear D gene. CDR1 and CDR2 from the germline V gene are LNHDA and SQIVND (reference sequence). This CDR3 has 12 amino acids. The V end was cut by 11 bases, the J end by 4 bases, with 14 bases between. The CDR3 DNA reads as TGTGCCGGGAGGACGGGGAGCTATGGCTACACCTTC. Protein sequence: CAGRTGSYGYTF.

The V and J genes are TRBV6-5 and TRBJ1-2; 8 bases agree with TRBD1. The germline V gene encodes CDR1 MNHEY and CDR2 SVGAGI. Trimming took 5 bases from V and 3 from J; bases not matched to a gene: 8. This CDR3 region has 15 residues. The CDR3 region is CASSRSQGAYYGYTF. Written as DNA, the CDR3 is TGTGCCAGCAGTCGGTCCCAGGGGGCGTACTATGGCTACACCTTC.

The gene calls are TRBV19 and TRBJ1-2; possible D gene TRBD1, 6 bases. Looked up from germline, CDR1 is LNHDA and CDR2 is SQIVND (reference sequence). Deletions cut 1 base from V and 1 base from J, with 16 bases between. CDR3 length: 17 residues. CDR3 sequence reads: CASSIGAGQSVNYGYTF. The CDR3 nucleotides are TGTGCCAGTAGTATAGGGGCCGGACAGTCCGTTAACTATGGCTACACCTTC.

The V call is TRBV5-6, the J call TRBJ1-4; possible D gene TRBD1, 6 bases. Germline lookup yields CDR1 SGHDT and CDR2 YYEEEE. Trimming pared 3 bases from V and 0 bases from J, leaving 12 bases between. CDR3 length: 16 amino acids. CDR3 residues: CASSSYRETTNEKLFF. CDR3 nucleotide sequence: TGTGCCAGCAGCTCATACAGGGAGACAACTAATGAAAAACTGTTTTTT.

V and J are TRBV29-1 and TRBJ1-2; 11 bases line up with TRBD1. V was clipped by 7 bases and J by 4 bases; unmatched bases: 5. In germline, CDR1 is SQVTM, CDR2 ANQGSEA. The CDR3 consists of 13 residues. As DNA, the CDR3 is TGCAGCGGTGGACAGGGGGCGCCCTATGGCTACACCTTC. It yields the protein CSGGQGAPYGYTF. Looking up the rest from reference TRBV29-1 and TRBJ1-2 gives the full variable domain: SAVISQKPSRDICQRGTSLTIQCQVDSQVTMMFWYRQQPGQSLTLIATANQGSEATYESGFVIDKFPISRPNLTFSTLTVSNMSPEDSSIYLCSGGQGAPYGYTFGSGTRLTVV.

This chain uses TRBV10-2 with TRBJ2-1, with D possibly called TRBD1 or TRBD2 (7 bases each). The CDR3 extends over 17 amino acids. Germline V gene sequence: CDR1 WSHSY, CDR2 SAAADI. Trimming shortened V by 6 bases and J by 0 bases, and 18 bases separated the two germline ends. The DNA of the CDR3 is TGCGCCAGCAGCACATGGGCCAGGGGGGGCTCCTACAATGAGCAGTTCTTC. Protein product: CASSTWARGGSYNEQFF.

This clone has only a few counts. The V call is TRBV6-6, the J call TRBJ1-2; D possibly corresponds to TRBD1 (6 bases). Between the trimmed V and J ends, which lost 7 bases and 4 bases, there was a span of 16 bases. The CDR3 covers 14 residues. Germline CDR1 and CDR2: MNHNY and SVGAGI (reference sequence). CDR3 in amino acids: CASTRQVSGYGYTF. CDR3 nucleotide sequence: TGTGCCAGCACTCGACAGGTTTCGGGCTATGGCTACACCTTC.

The chain is built from TRBV4-3 and TRBJ2-3, with 8 bases aligning to TRBD2. The CDR3 is 19 residues long. Germline V gene lookup returns CDR1 LGHNA and CDR2 YSLEER. The V and J ends lost 4 bases and 0 bases, in that order; junction bases with no gene match: 15. Here the CDR3 reads CASSRQLSFLAGSTDTQYF. The CDR3, as DNA: TGCGCCAGCAGCCGACAACTTTCATTTTTAGCGGGGAGCACAGATACGCAGTATTTT.

V and J are TRBV7-2 and TRBJ2-5, with 8 bases aligning to TRBD1. After removal of 2 bases from V and 4 bases from J, the junction contained 9 bases not matched to a gene. CDR1 and CDR2 (germline): SGHTA, FQGNSA. This CDR3 is built from 16 residues. The CDR3 region has the DNA TGTGCCAGCAGCTTATTAGGGCAGGGGGCTGGAGAGACCCAGTACTTC. This codes for CASSLLGQGAGETQYF.

V is TRBV6-5 and J is TRBJ2-2; perhaps TRBD1 as D (6 bases). Between the trimmed V and J ends, which lost 10 bases and 0 bases, there was a span of 12 bases. CDR1 is MNHEY and CDR2 is SVGAGI in the germline V gene. This CDR3 spans 14 amino acids. The CDR3 DNA sequence: TGTGCCACCAGGACAGCGACGAACACCGGGGAGCTGTTTTTT. Translating it yields CATRTATNTGELFF.

The chain combines TRBV7-2 with TRBJ2-7; 10 bases agree with TRBD1. The CDR3 is 15 amino acids. CDR1 and CDR2 from the germline V gene are SGHTA and FQGNSA. V dropped 2 bases and J dropped 2; count of bases not matched to a gene: 3. As DNA, the CDR3 is TGTGCCAGCAGCTTACAGACAGGGGGCACCTACGAGCAGTACTTC. Its translation is CASSLQTGGTYEQYF.

The CDR3 loop reads CASSQDLVGGSGNTIYF. Here the CDR3 DNA reads TGCGCCAGCAGCCAAGATTTAGTAGGCGGCTCTGGAAACACCATATATTTT. The chain has TRBV4-1 and TRBJ1-3; D is undetermined. This CDR3 is built from 17 residues. V lost 0 bases to trimming and J lost 0 bases, with 12 bases between them. From germline, CDR1 is MGHRA and CDR2 YSYEKL.